The 28 T cell receptor beta chains listed next were all sequenced from one sample in a study of shared clonotypes between healthy human individuals. It was CD45RO-negative cells, positively selected for CCR7, that made up naive CD8 cells, with terminally differentiated effector memory CD45RA+ cells excluded. Here immunoSEQ multiplex PCR was the method, and the copy in TCRdb shows in-frame clones only, minus some. The sample shows about 2.1 million clones, 85% to 95% of them seen only once. The specimen sequenced was naive CD8+ T cells from PBMCs. The receptors come from a man between 18 and 29 years old in good health. Some clones in this sample may be carry-over from other donors' samples.

The chain employs TRBV9 and TRBJ1-2, with 7 positions matching TRBD1. Unmatched junction bases numbered 11, after V lost 1 base and J lost 8 bases. CDR3 size: 15 residues. Germline CDR1 is SGDLS and CDR2 is YYNGEE. CDR3 residues: CASSVFRQGVEGYTF. CDR3 DNA sequence: TGTGCCAGCAGCGTATTTCGACAGGGAGTCGAGGGCTACACCTTC.

The rearrangement links TRBV10-3 to TRBJ2-7, with no clear D. Trimming removed 10 bases from V and 6 bases from J, with 13 bases in between. This CDR3 comprises 11 residues. From germline, CDR1 is ENHRY and CDR2 SYGVKD. CDR3 residues: CASKGLGEQYF. CDR3 nucleotides: TGTGCCAGTAAAGGGTTGGGCGAGCAGTACTTC.

The chain employs TRBV6-5 and TRBJ1-4; D remains ambiguous. The CDR3 is 14 amino acids. Trimming removed 5 bases at V and 4 bases at J, with 11 bases between. Germline-derived CDR1 and CDR2 are MNHEY and SVGAGI. The CDR3 region has the DNA TGTGCCAGCAGTGACGGAGGTCATAATGAAAAACTGTTTTTT. The encoded protein is CASSDGGHNEKLFF.

This clone showed up just a few times. The rearrangement links TRBV2 to TRBJ1-5; 8 nucleotides line up with TRBD1. The CDR3 consists of 14 residues. J gave up 5 bases and V 6 bases, and 6 bases lay outside the gene matches. Germline assignment: CDR1 SNHLY and CDR2 FYNNEI. The CDR3 here is CASRPGQGYQPQHF. DNA of the CDR3: TGTGCCAGCAGGCCTGGACAGGGATATCAGCCCCAGCATTTT. Full variable domain (outside the CDR3, taken from reference TRBV2 and TRBJ1-5): EPEVTQTPSHQVTQMGQEVILRCVPISNHLYFYWYRQILGQKVEFLVSFYNNEISEKSEIFDDQFSVERPDGSNFTLKIRSTKLEDSAMYFCASRPGQGYQPQHFGDGTRLSIL.

As for this clone: The sample contains more than one DNA sequence encoding this CDR3. V usage is TRBV4-1 and J usage is TRBJ2-7; D is possibly TRBD1 or TRBD2 (6 bases each). In germline, CDR1 is MGHRA, CDR2 YSYEKL. The CDR3 loop spans 13 amino acids. V shed 3 bases and J shed 3 bases, with 9 bases lying between them. CDR3 in DNA: TGCGCCAGCAGCCAGGGGGGCGACTACGAGCAGTACTTC. Translating gives CASSQGGDYEQYF.

The CDR3 DNA sequence: TGCGCCAGCAGCCACCGACTAGCGGGAAACACCGGGGAGCTGTTTTTT. It specifies CASSHRLAGNTGELFF. This chain connects TRBV4-1 to TRBJ2-2; TRBD2 matches 11 bases. Germline assignment: CDR1 MGHRA and CDR2 YSYEKL. The CDR3 covers 16 residues. The J segment lost 2 bases and the V segment lost 3 bases, leaving 2 bases of the junction unmatched.

As regards this clone: The identical CDR3 is also encoded by other nucleotide sequences in the sample. V and J are TRBV28 and TRBJ1-5, with D possibly TRBD1 on 6 matching bases. With 3 bases removed from V and 4 bases from J, the gap between germline ends came to 10 bases. The CDR3 covers 14 residues. Germline-derived CDR1 and CDR2 are MDHEN and SYDVKM. The DNA of the CDR3 is TGTGCCAGCAGTTTGTTCAGGGGAAATCAGCCCCAGCATTTT. It translates to CASSLFRGNQPQHF.

The chain recombines TRBV7-9 with TRBJ1-1; no clear D. The ends were cut back, 1 base at V and 5 bases at J, with 14 bases in the middle. Germline V gene lookup returns CDR1 SEHNR and CDR2 FQNEAQ (reference sequence). The CDR3 covers 15 residues. CDR3 DNA: TGTGCCAGCAGCTTAGGGTCCGGGGTGAGGACTGAAGCTTTCTTT. Translation: CASSLGSGVRTEAFF.

This clone was recorded only once. The V gene is TRBV27, the J gene TRBJ2-2, with D hard to call. The CDR3 runs 15 residues. Germline V gene data show CDR1 as MNHEY and CDR2 as SMNVEV (reference sequence). Deletions cut 7 bases from V and 6 bases from J, with 18 bases between. The CDR3 sequence: CASTSTADLAGELFF. CDR3 sequence (DNA): TGTGCCAGCACCTCCACGGCGGACCTTGCCGGGGAGCTGTTTTTT.

This clone was recorded once. The chain couples TRBV19 to TRBJ1-5, with 8 bases lining up with TRBD1. The V gene end was trimmed by 8 bases and the J gene end by 4 bases; junction bases not matched to a gene: 10. This CDR3 contains 15 residues. Germline-derived CDR1 and CDR2 are LNHDA and SQIVND (reference sequence). CDR3 region: CASASGQGPNQPQHF. In DNA, the CDR3 is TGTGCCAGTGCGAGTGGACAGGGACCTAATCAGCCCCAGCATTTT.

This clone was detected a few times. The chain couples TRBV9 to TRBJ1-2, with 7 bases lining up with TRBD1. The CDR3 consists of 13 residues. From germline, CDR1 is SGDLS and CDR2 YYNGEE. With 5 bases clipped from V and 3 bases from J, the junction kept 4 bases outside the gene matches. The CDR3 spells CASRAGTDYGYTF. As DNA, the CDR3 is TGTGCCAGCAGAGCCGGGACAGACTATGGCTACACCTTC.

The chain employs TRBV9 and TRBJ2-3, with TRBD2 identical over 15 bases. Unmatched junction bases numbered 5, after V lost 4 bases and J lost 2 bases. Germline CDR1 SGDLS, CDR2 YYNGEE. CDR3 size: 17 residues. CDR3 bases: TGTGCCAGCAGCCTCCGGACTAGCGGGAGGGCCACAGATACGCAGTATTTT. Translation: CASSLRTSGRATDTQYF.

The chain has TRBV5-8 and TRBJ1-2, with TRBD1 as a possible D gene (5 bases). Germline loops: CDR1 SGHTS, CDR2 YDEGEE. This CDR3 has 12 amino acids. V lost 7 bases to trimming and J lost 7 bases, with 14 bases between them. This chain's CDR3 is CASADPRAGYTF. The DNA of the CDR3 is TGTGCCAGCGCCGACCCCAGGGCTGGCTACACCTTC.

This sequence joins TRBV7-9 and TRBJ2-1; D is undetermined. The CDR3 extends over 13 amino acids. V lost 5 bases and J 10 bases, leaving 15 bases between the germline ends. Germline-derived CDR1 and CDR2 are SEHNR and FQNEAQ (reference sequence). CDR3 residues: CASSGSKRNEQFF. In nucleotides, the CDR3 is TGTGCCAGCAGCGGCAGTAAGAGAAACGAGCAGTTCTTC.

V and J are TRBV27 and TRBJ2-7; the D gene is possibly TRBD1 (6 bases). Germline V gene lookup returns CDR1 MNHEY and CDR2 SMNVEV (reference sequence). CDR3 length: 15 amino acids. Trimming removed 4 bases from V and 0 bases from J, with 13 bases in between. CDR3 amino acids: CASSSPGTLSYEQYF. Written as DNA, the CDR3 is TGTGCCAGCAGTTCCCCCGGGACACTCTCCTACGAGCAGTACTTC.

In the case of this clone: Other DNA variants within this sample encode the same CDR3. V and J are TRBV30 and TRBJ2-7; D is possibly TRBD2 (5 bases). The CDR3 is made up of 11 amino acids. Germline lookup yields CDR1 GTSNPN and CDR2 SVGIG (reference sequence). Between the trimmed V and J ends, which lost 5 bases and 7 bases, there was a span of 12 bases. The CDR3 sequence is CAWSRGLEQYF. The CDR3 DNA sequence: TGTGCCTGGTCTAGAGGGTTGGAGCAGTACTTC.

Only one count was recorded for this clone. This chain links TRBV15 with TRBJ2-5; D is tentatively TRBD1 or TRBD2 (6 bases each). The V and J ends lost 0 bases and 4 bases respectively, with 15 bases between them. Germline assignment: CDR1 LNHNV and CDR2 YYDKDF (reference sequence). This CDR3 is 16 amino acids long. The CDR3 region is CATSRDLGGGGETQYF. The CDR3 DNA is TGTGCCACCAGCAGAGATCTAGGAGGGGGTGGAGAGACCCAGTACTTC. Full variable domain (missing parts from reference TRBV15 and TRBJ2-5): DAMVIQNPRYQVTQFGKPVTLSCSQTLNHNVMYWYQQKSSQAPKLLFHYYDKDFNNEADTPDNFQSRRPNTSFCFLDIRSPGLGDTAMYLCATSRDLGGGGETQYFGPGTRLLVL.

This chain uses TRBV27 with TRBJ2-6, with 14 bases lining up with TRBD2. This CDR3 spans 19 amino acids. Germline loops: CDR1 MNHEY, CDR2 SMNVEV (reference sequence). Germline trimming cut 0 bases from V and 2 bases from J; bases unmatched to any gene: 3. CDR3 nucleotide sequence: TGTGCCAGCAGTTTATCTTCGGGACTAGCGGGAGCTGGGGCCAACGTCCTGACTTTC. Translated, it gives CASSLSSGLAGAGANVLTF. The whole variable domain, remainder taken from reference TRBV27 and TRBJ2-6, is EAQVTQNPRYLITVTGKKLTVTCSQNMNHEYMSWYRQDPGLGLRQIYYSMNVEVTDKGDVPEGYKVSRKEKRNFPLILESPSPNQTSLYFCASSLSSGLAGAGANVLTFGAGSRLTVL.

Here the CDR3 reads CASRDRTLGQPQHF. The CDR3 DNA is TGTGCCAGCAGGGACAGGACACTGGGACAGCCCCAGCATTTT. The chain couples TRBV6-1 to TRBJ1-5; 7 bases align to TRBD1. CDR3 length: 14 amino acids. CDR1 and CDR2 from the germline V gene are MNHNS and SASEGT. J gave up 7 bases and V 6 bases, and 9 bases lay outside the gene matches.

Only one count was recorded for this clone. The chain has TRBV19 and TRBJ2-4; 13 positions agree with TRBD2. The CDR3 totals 22 residues. Trimming removed 8 bases from V and 1 base from J; junction bases left unmatched: 23. The germline gives CDR1 LNHDA, CDR2 SQIVND (reference sequence). In DNA form, the CDR3 reads TGTGCCAGTCTTGAGGTCGACGCTGAGTCGGGACTAGCGGGATGGGCCAAAAACATTCAGTACTTC. Its translation is CASLEVDAESGLAGWAKNIQYF.

The rearrangement links TRBV5-6 to TRBJ1-4; unclear D gene. The CDR3 covers 15 residues. The V end was cut by 4 bases, the J end by 3 bases, with 13 bases between. Germline CDR1 reads SGHDT; CDR2 reads YYEEEE. CDR3 DNA: TGTGCCAGCAGCACTTGGACGGATTCTAATGAAAAACTGTTTTTT. Translated: CASSTWTDSNEKLFF.

The rearrangement joins TRBV7-9 to TRBJ1-2; 9 positions match TRBD1. CDR1 SEHNR and CDR2 FQNEAQ come from the germline V gene (reference sequence). After removal of 4 bases from V and 4 bases from J, the junction contained 7 bases not matched to a gene. The CDR3 spans 15 residues. CDR3 loop: CASSSNPDRGYGYTF. CDR3 sequence (DNA): TGTGCCAGCAGCTCAAACCCGGACAGGGGCTATGGCTACACCTTC.

The rearrangement links TRBV28 to TRBJ1-1, with TRBD1 matching 10 bases. This CDR3 is 15 amino acids long. CDR1 and CDR2 (germline): MDHEN, SYDVKM. Trimming cost V 3 bases and J 3 bases; bases outside gene matches: 4. CDR3 DNA sequence: TGTGCCAGCAGTTTTCAGGGACAGGGGTACACTGAAGCTTTCTTT. It codes for CASSFQGQGYTEAFF.

The V call is TRBV27, the J call TRBJ2-1; D tentatively reads TRBD1 or TRBD2 (5 bases each). Per germline, CDR1 MNHEY and CDR2 SMNVEV (reference sequence). V was shortened by 5 bases and J by 2 bases, with 10 bases between the two germline ends. The CDR3 has 14 amino acids. In nucleotides, the CDR3 is TGTGCCAGCAGTCGGGACCCCGCCTACAATGAGCAGTTCTTC. This sequence encodes CASSRDPAYNEQFF.

On this clone: One base away lies a much larger clone, so this may be a sequencing read error. This chain joins TRBV6-4 and TRBJ2-1; D is ambiguous. The CDR3 is 12 amino acids. In germline, CDR1 is MRHNA, CDR2 SNTAGT. With 6 bases removed from V and 3 bases from J, the gap between germline ends came to 6 bases. The DNA of the CDR3 is TGTGCCAGCAGCCCCGACTACAATGAGCAGTTCTTC. Amino acid sequence: CASSPDYNEQFF.

This clone was found once. The rearrangement links TRBV15 to TRBJ1-3; the D gene is possibly TRBD1 (5 bases). The length of the CDR3 is 15 residues. V was shortened by 0 bases and J by 4 bases, with 10 bases between the two germline ends. CDR1 is LNHNV and CDR2 is YYDKDF in the germline V gene (reference sequence). CDR3 loop: CATSRERTPGNTIYF. The CDR3 DNA is TGTGCCACCAGCAGAGAAAGGACACCAGGAAACACCATATATTTT.

V usage is TRBV27 and J usage is TRBJ2-2; no clear D gene. This CDR3 region has 14 residues. CDR1 is MNHEY and CDR2 is SMNVEV in the germline V gene (reference sequence). V dropped 5 bases and J dropped 1 base, with 8 bases sitting between them. CDR3 sequence: CASSPNKNTGELFF. The CDR3, as DNA: TGTGCCAGCAGTCCCAACAAGAACACCGGGGAGCTGTTTTTT.

This clone was recorded only once. The gene calls are TRBV28 and TRBJ1-2, with D hard to call. Germline V lookup: CDR1 MDHEN, CDR2 SYDVKM. Trimming left V 3 bases short and J 8 bases short, with 13 bases between. The CDR3 runs to 13 residues. The CDR3 DNA is TGTGCCAGCAGTTTTTTTTTCGGGTTAGGCTACACCTTC. Translating it yields CASSFFFGLGYTF.